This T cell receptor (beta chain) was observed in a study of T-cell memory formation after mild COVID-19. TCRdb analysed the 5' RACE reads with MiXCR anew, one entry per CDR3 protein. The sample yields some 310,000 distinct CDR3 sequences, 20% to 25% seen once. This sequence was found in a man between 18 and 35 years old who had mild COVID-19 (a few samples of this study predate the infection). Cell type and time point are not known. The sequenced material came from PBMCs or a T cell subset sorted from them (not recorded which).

The CDR3 coding sequence is TGTGCCAGCAGCTTAGATCTAGGGACAGCCAATTCTGGGGCCAACGTCCTGACTTTC. As protein: CASSLDLGTANSGANVLTF. The rearrangement uses TRBV11-2 and TRBJ2-6, with TRBD1 matching 7 bases. This CDR3 is built from 19 residues. V dropped 0 bases and J dropped 1; count of bases not matched to a gene: 9. The germline V gene has CDR1 SGHAT and CDR2 FQNNGV. The whole variable domain, remainder taken from reference TRBV11-2 and TRBJ2-6, is EAGVAQSPRYKIIEKRQSVAFWCNPISGHATLYWYQQILGQGPKLLIQFQNNGVVDDSQLPKDRFSAERLKGVDSTLKIQPAKLEDSAVYLCASSLDLGTANSGANVLTFGAGSRLTVL.